A single sample gave rise to the 7 T cell receptor beta chains below, sequenced in a study of T cells in Graves' hyperthyroidism and ophthalmopathy. Template material for amplifying TCR beta CDR3 regions consisted of RNA transcripts. First-round RT-PCR targeting the TCR CDR3 was performed with the HTBI primer set. TCRdb re-called the multiplex PCR reads with MiXCR, one entry per CDR3 protein. The repertoire holds about 400,000 distinct CDR3 sequences, 11% to 15% seen once, with approximately 27% in the top ten. The specimen was blood. Receptors were obtained from a man in his fifties or sixties with Graves' ophthalmopathy.

This clonotype has at least ten counts. The gene calls are TRBV12-3 or TRBV12-4 and TRBJ1-1; D is uncertain. Trimming left V 6 bases short and J 4 bases short, with 12 bases between. The CDR3 totals 13 residues. CDR3 sequence reads: CASRLQRGTEAFF. The DNA of the CDR3 is TGTGCCAGCAGGTTACAGCGGGGCACTGAAGCTTTCTTT.

This clonotype came up a few times. The J gene is TRBJ2-7, the V gene TRBV27; TRBD2 matches 10 bases. Germline V gene data show CDR1 as MNHEY and CDR2 as SMNVEV (reference sequence). The CDR3 is 13 amino acids. The J segment lost 6 bases and the V segment lost 5 bases, leaving 4 bases of the junction unmatched. This CDR3 reads CASSGLAGVEQYF. The CDR3 DNA reads TGTGCCAGCAGTGGGCTAGCGGGAGTCGAGCAGTACTTC.

This clonotype was observed many times. This chain uses TRBV2 with TRBJ1-4, with TRBD1 matching over 7 bases. Looked up from germline, CDR1 is SNHLY and CDR2 is FYNNEI. J was trimmed by 8 bases and V by 0 bases; bases with no gene match: 6. The CDR3 runs to 15 residues. The CDR3 DNA follows: TGTGCCAGCAGTGAAGCGACAGGGAGGTACGAAAAACTGTTTTTT. Translation: CASSEATGRYEKLFF. Full variable domain (missing parts from reference TRBV2 and TRBJ1-4): EPEVTQTPSHQVTQMGQEVILRCVPISNHLYFYWYRQILGQKVEFLVSFYNNEISEKSEIFDDQFSVERPDGSNFTLKIRSTKLEDSAMYFCASSEATGRYEKLFFGSGTQLSVL.

Many counts were recorded for this clonotype. The chain links TRBV3-1 to TRBJ1-1; no clear D gene. CDR3 length: 12 residues. V lost 1 base, J lost 10 bases, and 10 bases lay in between. Per germline, CDR1 LGHDT and CDR2 YNNKEL (reference sequence). CDR3 bases: TGTGCCAGCAGCCAAGTCCGATCGGGAGCTTTCTTT. Protein: CASSQVRSGAFF. The variable domain in full, with the rest retrieved from reference TRBV3-1 and TRBJ1-1, is DTAVSQTPKYLVTQMGNDKSIKCEQNLGHDTMYWYKQDSKKFLKIMFSYNNKELIINETVPNRFSPKSPDKAHLNLHINSLELGDSAVYFCASSQVRSGAFFGQGTRLTVV.

This clonotype was observed a handful of times. The V and J genes are TRBV12-3 or TRBV12-4 and TRBJ2-2; 7 bases line up with TRBD2. The CDR3 totals 15 residues. V shed 6 bases and J 0 bases; nucleotides not matched to a gene: 4. For the CDR3, the DNA is TGTGCCAGCAGATTCACTAGCGCGAACACCGGGGAGCTGTTTTTT. It codes for CASRFTSANTGELFF.

Written as DNA, the CDR3 is TGCAGCGTTGAAGCCCGGGACAGGGGGCCGGGAGGTCGAGGCTACACCTTC. It translates to CSVEARDRGPGGRGYTF. This sequence joins TRBV29-1 and TRBJ1-2; 12 bases match TRBD1. The CDR3 is 17 residues long. Trimming at V came to 1 base and at J to 8 bases, leaving 14 bases not matched to a gene. CDR1 is SQVTM and CDR2 is ANQGSEA in the germline V gene.

This clonotype has a count of ten or more. The V and J genes are TRBV5-1 and TRBJ2-1; 14 positions match TRBD2. Germline CDR1 is SGHRS and CDR2 is YFSETQ. The CDR3 extends over 15 amino acids. V shed 2 bases, J shed 9 bases, and the junction held 4 bases outside the gene matches. The CDR3 spells CASSLGTSGSVEQFF. The CDR3 DNA reads as TGCGCCAGCAGCTTAGGGACTAGCGGGAGTGTTGAGCAGTTCTTC.